Listed below are T cell receptor beta chains from one sample, sequenced in a study of circulating CD8 cells and anti-PD-1 response in melanoma. One entry per CDR3 protein, called by TCRdb with MiXCR from the reads. The sample consists of about 2,000 distinct CDR3 sequences, 5% to 6.5% of them appearing once. The sample consisted of CD8+ T cells from PBMCs, taken at baseline or after one month of anti-PD-1 therapy (not recorded which). Receptors originate from a human donor with melanoma. Both conserved end residues are part of each CDR3. The D gene is left open where the match is weak. The size of a clone is reported for some rows only, either as once, few or many, or as a class for expanded clones.

clone size,J gene,D gene,V gene,CDR3 protein,CDR3 DNA
medium-sized,TRBJ2-1,TRBD2,TRBV9,CASSVDGGSYNEQFF,TGTGCCAGCAGCGTTGACGGGGGGTCCTACAATGAGCAGTTCTTC
medium-sized,TRBJ2-5,-,TRBV4-1,CASSPGQATGETQYF,TGCGCCAGCAGCCCCGGTCAGGCTACGGGCGAGACCCAGTACTTC
medium-sized,TRBJ2-2,-,TRBV28,CASSSDRRYTGELFF,TGTGCCAGCAGTTCCGACAGAAGGTACACCGGGGAGCTGTTTTTT
medium-sized,TRBJ1-5,-,TRBV4-1,CASSQDRTALNQPQHF,TGCGCCAGCAGCCAAGACCGGACAGCCTTGAATCAGCCCCAGCATTTT
medium-sized,TRBJ2-5,TRBD2,TRBV7-2,CASSPGTSGVETQYF,TGTGCCAGCAGCCCAGGGACTAGCGGGGTGGAGACCCAGTACTTC
medium-sized,TRBJ2-1,-,TRBV29-1,CSVESSPNEQFF,TGCAGCGTCGAATCTAGCCCCAATGAGCAGTTCTTC
-,TRBJ2-1,TRBD2,TRBV5-4,CASSGETSGGFNEQFF,TGTGCCAGCAGCGGGGAGACTAGCGGGGGGTTCAATGAGCAGTTCTTC
medium-sized,TRBJ2-7,-,TRBV28,CASRQGGNYEQYF,TGTGCCAGCAGACAGGGGGGGAACTACGAGCAGTACTTC
large,TRBJ2-3,TRBD2,TRBV7-6,CASSVRTSGTSTDTQYF,TGTGCCAGCAGCGTTAGGACTAGCGGCACTAGCACAGATACGCAGTATTTT
medium-sized,TRBJ1-2,TRBD1,TRBV27,CASSPGTGYGYTF,TGTGCCAGCAGTCCCGGGACAGGCTATGGCTACACCTTC
medium-sized,TRBJ2-7,-,TRBV21-1,CASSKVGGAATYEQYF,TGTGCCAGCAGCAAAGTCGGAGGTGCAGCGACCTACGAGCAGTACTTC